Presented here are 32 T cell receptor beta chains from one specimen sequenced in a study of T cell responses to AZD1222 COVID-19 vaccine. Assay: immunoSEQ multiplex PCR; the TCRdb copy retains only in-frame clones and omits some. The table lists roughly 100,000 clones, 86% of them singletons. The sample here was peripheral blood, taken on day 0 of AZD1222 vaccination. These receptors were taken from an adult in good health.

For the CDR3, the DNA is TGTGCCAGCTCACCGGTCGGGGACGATCAGCCCCAGCATTTT. This translates into CASSPVGDDQPQHF. This chain connects TRBV18 to TRBJ1-5, with D perhaps TRBD1 (5 bases). CDR3 size: 14 residues. The germline gives CDR1 KGHSH, CDR2 LQKENI. V lost 3 bases, J lost 5 bases, and 11 bases lay in between.

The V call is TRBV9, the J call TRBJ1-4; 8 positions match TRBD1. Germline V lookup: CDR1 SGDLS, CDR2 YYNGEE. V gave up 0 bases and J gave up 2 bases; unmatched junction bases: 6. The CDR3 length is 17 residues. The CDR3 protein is CASSVDPPGGTNEKLFF. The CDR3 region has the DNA TGTGCCAGCAGCGTAGATCCACCAGGGGGCACTAATGAAAAACTGTTTTTT.

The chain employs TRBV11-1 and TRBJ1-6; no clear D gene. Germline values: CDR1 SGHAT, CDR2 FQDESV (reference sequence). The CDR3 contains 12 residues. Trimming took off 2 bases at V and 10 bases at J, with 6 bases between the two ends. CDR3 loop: CASSLQGSPLHF. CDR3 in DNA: TGTGCCAGCAGCTTACAAGGGTCACCCCTCCACTTT.

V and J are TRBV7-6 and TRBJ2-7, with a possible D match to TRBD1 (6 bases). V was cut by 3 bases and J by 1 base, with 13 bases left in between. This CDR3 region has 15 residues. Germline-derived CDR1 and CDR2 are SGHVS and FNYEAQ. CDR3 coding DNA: TGTGCCAGCAGCTTGGGTCCTGGACAGTCCTACGAGCAGTACTTC. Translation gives CASSLGPGQSYEQYF.

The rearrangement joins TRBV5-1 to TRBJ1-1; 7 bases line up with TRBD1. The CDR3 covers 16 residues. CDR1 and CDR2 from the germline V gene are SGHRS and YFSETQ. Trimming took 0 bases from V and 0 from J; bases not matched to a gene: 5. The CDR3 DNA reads TGCGCCAGCAGCTTGGGAACAGGGGCAATGAACACTGAAGCTTTCTTT. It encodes CASSLGTGAMNTEAFF.

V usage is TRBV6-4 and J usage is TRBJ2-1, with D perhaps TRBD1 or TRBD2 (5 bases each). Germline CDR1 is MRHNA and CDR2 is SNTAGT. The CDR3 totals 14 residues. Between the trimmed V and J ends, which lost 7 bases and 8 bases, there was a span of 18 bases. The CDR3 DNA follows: TGTGCCAGCAAACCCTTTCCCGGGGCTGATGAGCAGTTCTTC. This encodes CASKPFPGADEQFF.

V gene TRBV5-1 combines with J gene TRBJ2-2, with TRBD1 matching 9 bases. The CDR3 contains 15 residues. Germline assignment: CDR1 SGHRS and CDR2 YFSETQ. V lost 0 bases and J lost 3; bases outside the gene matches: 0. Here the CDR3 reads CASSLGQGDTGELFF. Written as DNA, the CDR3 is TGCGCCAGCAGCTTGGGACAGGGGGACACCGGGGAGCTGTTTTTT.

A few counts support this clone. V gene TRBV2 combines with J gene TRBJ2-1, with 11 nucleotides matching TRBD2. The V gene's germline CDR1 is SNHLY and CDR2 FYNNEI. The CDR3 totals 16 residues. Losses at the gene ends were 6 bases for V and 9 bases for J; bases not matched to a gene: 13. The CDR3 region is CASRESSGRAFGEQFF. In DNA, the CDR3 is TGTGCCAGCAGGGAAAGTAGCGGGAGGGCCTTCGGTGAGCAGTTCTTC.

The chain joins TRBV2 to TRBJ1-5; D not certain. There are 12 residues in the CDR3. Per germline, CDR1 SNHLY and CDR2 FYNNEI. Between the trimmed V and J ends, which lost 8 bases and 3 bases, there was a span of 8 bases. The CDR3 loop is CASGEINQPQHF. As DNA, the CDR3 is TGTGCCAGCGGGGAGATCAATCAGCCCCAGCATTTT.

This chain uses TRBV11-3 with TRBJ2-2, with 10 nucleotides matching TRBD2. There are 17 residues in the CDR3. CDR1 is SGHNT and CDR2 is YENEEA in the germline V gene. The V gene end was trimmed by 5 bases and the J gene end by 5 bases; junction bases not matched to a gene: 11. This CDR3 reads CASSASPLAGVTGELFF. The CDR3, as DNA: TGTGCCAGCAGCGCCAGCCCGCTAGCGGGAGTTACCGGGGAGCTGTTTTTT. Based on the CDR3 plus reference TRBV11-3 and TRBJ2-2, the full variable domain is EAGVVQSPRYKIIEKKQPVAFWCNPISGHNTLYWYLQNLGQGPELLIRYENEEAVDDSQLPKDRFSAERLKGVDSTLKIQPAELGDSAVYLCASSASPLAGVTGELFFGEGSRLTVL.

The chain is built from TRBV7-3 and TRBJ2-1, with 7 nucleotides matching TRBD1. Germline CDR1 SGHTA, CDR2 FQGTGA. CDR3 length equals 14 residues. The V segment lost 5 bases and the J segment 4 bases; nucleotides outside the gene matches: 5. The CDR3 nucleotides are TGTGCCAGCAGCCCCGGGACAGCATACAATGAGCAGTTCTTC. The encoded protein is CASSPGTAYNEQFF.

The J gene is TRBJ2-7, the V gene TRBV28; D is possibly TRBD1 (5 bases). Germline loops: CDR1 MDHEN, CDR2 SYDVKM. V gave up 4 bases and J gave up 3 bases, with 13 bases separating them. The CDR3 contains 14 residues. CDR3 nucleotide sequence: TGTGCCAGCAGTTCACCCAAGACAGTCTACGAGCAGTACTTC. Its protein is CASSSPKTVYEQYF. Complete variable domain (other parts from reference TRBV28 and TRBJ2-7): DVKVTQSSRYLVKRTGEKVFLECVQDMDHENMFWYRQDPGLGLRLIYFSYDVKMKEKGDIPEGYSVSREKKERFSLILESASTNQTSMYLCASSSPKTVYEQYFGPGTRLTVT.

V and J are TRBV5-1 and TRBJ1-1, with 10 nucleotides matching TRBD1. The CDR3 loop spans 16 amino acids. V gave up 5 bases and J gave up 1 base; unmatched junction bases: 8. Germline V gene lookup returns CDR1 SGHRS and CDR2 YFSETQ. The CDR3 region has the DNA TGCGCCAGCAGTACCGGGACAGGGGCCTCGAACACTGAAGCTTTCTTT. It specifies CASSTGTGASNTEAFF.

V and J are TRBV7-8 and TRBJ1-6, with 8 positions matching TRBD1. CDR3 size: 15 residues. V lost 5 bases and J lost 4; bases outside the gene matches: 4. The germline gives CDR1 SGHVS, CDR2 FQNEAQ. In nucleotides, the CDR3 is TGTGCCAGCAGCGGGACAGGACTGTATAATTCACCCCTCCACTTT. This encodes CASSGTGLYNSPLHF.

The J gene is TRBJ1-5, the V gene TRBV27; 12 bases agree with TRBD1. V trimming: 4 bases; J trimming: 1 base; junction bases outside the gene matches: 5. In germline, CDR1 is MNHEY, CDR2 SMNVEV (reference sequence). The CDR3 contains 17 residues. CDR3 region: CASSSGQGAFSNQPQHF. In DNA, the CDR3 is TGTGCCAGCAGTTCGGGACAGGGGGCTTTCAGCAATCAGCCCCAGCATTTT.

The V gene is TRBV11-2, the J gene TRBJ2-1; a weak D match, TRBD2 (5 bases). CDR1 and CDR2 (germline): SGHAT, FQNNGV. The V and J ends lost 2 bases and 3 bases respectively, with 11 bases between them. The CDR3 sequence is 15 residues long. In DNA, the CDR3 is TGTGCCAGCAGCTTACGAATTAGCGACTACAATGAGCAGTTCTTC. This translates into CASSLRISDYNEQFF.

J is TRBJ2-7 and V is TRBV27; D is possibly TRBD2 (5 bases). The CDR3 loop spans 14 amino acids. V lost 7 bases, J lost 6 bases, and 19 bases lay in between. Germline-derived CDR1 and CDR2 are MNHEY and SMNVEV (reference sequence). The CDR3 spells CASKPGSSGSEQYF. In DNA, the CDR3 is TGTGCCAGCAAACCGGGCTCCTCGGGATCCGAGCAGTACTTC.

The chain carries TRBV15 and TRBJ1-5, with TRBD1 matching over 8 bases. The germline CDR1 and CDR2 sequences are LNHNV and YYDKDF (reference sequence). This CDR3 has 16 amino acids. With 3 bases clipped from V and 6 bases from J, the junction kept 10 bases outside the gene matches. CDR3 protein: CATSRGAGQVVQPQHF. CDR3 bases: TGTGCCACCAGCAGGGGGGCGGGACAGGTTGTTCAGCCCCAGCATTTT.

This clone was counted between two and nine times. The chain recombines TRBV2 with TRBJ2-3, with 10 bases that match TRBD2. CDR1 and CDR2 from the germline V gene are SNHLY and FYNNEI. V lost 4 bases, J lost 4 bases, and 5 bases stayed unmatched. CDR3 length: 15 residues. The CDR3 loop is CASSGSGGAADTQYF. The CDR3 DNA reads TGTGCCAGCAGTGGGAGCGGGGGGGCCGCAGATACGCAGTATTTT.

CDR3 sequence (DNA): TGTGCCACCAGCAGAGATTGGGGGGGGCTGGATGAGCAGTTCTTC. Its protein product is CATSRDWGGLDEQFF. This sequence joins TRBV15 and TRBJ2-1; possible D gene TRBD2, 7 bases. Germline assignment: CDR1 LNHNV and CDR2 YYDKDF (reference sequence). The CDR3 length is 15 residues. The germline V and J ends were trimmed by 0 bases and 8 bases, with 14 bases remaining between them.

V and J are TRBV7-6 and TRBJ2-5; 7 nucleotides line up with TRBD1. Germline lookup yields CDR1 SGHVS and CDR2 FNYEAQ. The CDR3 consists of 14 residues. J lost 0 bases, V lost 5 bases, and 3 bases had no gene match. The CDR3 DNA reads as TGTGCCAGCAGCCCCGGGACAGACCAAGAGACCCAGTACTTC. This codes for CASSPGTDQETQYF.

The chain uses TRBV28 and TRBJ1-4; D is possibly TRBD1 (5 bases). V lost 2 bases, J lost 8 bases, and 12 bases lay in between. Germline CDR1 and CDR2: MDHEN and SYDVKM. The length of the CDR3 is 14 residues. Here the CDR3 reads CASSLGRGWEKLFF. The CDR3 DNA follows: TGTGCCAGCAGTTTAGGTAGGGGTTGGGAAAAACTGTTTTTT. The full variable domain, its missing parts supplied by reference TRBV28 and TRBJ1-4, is DVKVTQSSRYLVKRTGEKVFLECVQDMDHENMFWYRQDPGLGLRLIYFSYDVKMKEKGDIPEGYSVSREKKERFSLILESASTNQTSMYLCASSLGRGWEKLFFGSGTQLSVL.

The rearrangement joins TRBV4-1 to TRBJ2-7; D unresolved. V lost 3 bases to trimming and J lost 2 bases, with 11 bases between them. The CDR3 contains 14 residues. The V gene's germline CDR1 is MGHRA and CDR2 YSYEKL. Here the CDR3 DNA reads TGCGCCAGCAGCCACCCCCTGGGCACCTACGAGCAGTACTTC. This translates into CASSHPLGTYEQYF.

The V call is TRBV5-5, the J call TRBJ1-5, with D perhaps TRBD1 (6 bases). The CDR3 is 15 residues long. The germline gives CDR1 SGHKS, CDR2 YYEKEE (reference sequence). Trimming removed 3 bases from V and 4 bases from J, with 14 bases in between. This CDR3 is CASSSTGTLNQPQHF. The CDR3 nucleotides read TGTGCCAGCAGCTCTACTGGGACACTAAATCAGCCCCAGCATTTT. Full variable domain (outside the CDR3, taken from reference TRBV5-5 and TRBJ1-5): DAGVTQSPTHLIKTRGQQVTLRCSPISGHKSVSWYQQVLGQGPQFIFQYYEKEERGRGNFPDRFSARQFPNYSSELNVNALLLGDSALYLCASSSTGTLNQPQHFGDGTRLSIL.

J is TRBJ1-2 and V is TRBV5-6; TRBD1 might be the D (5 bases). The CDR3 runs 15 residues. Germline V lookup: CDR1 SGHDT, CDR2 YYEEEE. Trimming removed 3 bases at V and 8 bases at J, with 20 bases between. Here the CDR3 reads CASSSPLDNLEGYTF. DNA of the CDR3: TGTGCCAGCAGCTCGCCCCTGGACAACCTGGAGGGCTACACCTTC.

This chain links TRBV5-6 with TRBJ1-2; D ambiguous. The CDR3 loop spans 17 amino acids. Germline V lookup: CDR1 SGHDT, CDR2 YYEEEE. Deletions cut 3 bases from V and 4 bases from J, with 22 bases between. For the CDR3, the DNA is TGTGCCAGCAGCTCCTTTTACCCTAGGGCCGGTGGCTATGGCTACACCTTC. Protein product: CASSSFYPRAGGYGYTF.

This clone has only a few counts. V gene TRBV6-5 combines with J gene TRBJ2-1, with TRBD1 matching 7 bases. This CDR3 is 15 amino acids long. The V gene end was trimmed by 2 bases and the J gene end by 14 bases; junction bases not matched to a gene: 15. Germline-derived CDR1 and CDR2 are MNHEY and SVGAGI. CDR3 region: CASSYLTATGNLEFF. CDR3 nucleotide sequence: TGTGCCAGCAGTTACCTAACTGCGACAGGGAACCTAGAGTTCTTC.

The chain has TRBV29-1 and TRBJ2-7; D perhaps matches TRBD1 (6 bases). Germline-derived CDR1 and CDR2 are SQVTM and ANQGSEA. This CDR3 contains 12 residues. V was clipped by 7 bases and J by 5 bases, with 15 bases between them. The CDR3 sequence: CSGGHGDDEQYF. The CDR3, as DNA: TGCAGCGGGGGACATGGAGACGACGAGCAGTACTTC.

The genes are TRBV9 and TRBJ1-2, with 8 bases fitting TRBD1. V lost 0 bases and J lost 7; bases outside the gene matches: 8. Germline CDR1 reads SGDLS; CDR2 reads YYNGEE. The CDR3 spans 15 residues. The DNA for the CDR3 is TGTGCCAGCAGCGTAGGCTCAGGGGGCGCGGTTGGCTACACCTTC. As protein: CASSVGSGGAVGYTF.

The DNA of the CDR3 is TGCGCCAGCAGCCAATCTACAGGGGCGGGCACCGGGGAGCTGTTTTTT. Translating it yields CASSQSTGAGTGELFF. This chain connects TRBV4-3 to TRBJ2-2; TRBD1 matches at 7 bases. The junction had 7 bases not matched to a gene; V was cut back by 2 bases and J by 4 bases. The V gene's germline CDR1 is LGHNA and CDR2 YSLEER. CDR3 size: 16 residues.

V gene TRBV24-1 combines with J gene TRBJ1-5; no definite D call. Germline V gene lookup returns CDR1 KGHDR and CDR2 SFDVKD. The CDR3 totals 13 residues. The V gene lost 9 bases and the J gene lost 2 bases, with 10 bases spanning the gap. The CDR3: CATQRQGNQPQHF. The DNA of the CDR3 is TGTGCCACCCAAAGGCAGGGCAATCAGCCCCAGCATTTT.

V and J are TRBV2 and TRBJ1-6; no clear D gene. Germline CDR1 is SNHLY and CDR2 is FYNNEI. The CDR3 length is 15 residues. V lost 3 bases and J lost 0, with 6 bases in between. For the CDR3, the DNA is TGTGCCAGCAGTGACGACCACTCCTATAATTCACCCCTCCACTTT. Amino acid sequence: CASSDDHSYNSPLHF.